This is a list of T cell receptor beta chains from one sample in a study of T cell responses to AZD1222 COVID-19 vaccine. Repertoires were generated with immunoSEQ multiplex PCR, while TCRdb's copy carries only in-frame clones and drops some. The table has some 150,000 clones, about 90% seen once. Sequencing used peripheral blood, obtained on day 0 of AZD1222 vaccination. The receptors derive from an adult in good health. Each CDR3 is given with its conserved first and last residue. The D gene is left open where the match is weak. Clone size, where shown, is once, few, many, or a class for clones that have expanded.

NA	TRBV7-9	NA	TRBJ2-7	TGTGCCAGCAGCTTAATAGGCGAGCAGTACTTC	CASSLIGEQYF
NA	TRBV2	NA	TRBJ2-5	TGTGCCAGCAGTGACAAGACCCAGTACTTC	CASSDKTQYF
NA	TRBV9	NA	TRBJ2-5	TGTGCCAGCAAGTACCAAGAGACCCAGTACTTC	CASKYQETQYF
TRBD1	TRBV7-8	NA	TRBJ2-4	TGTGCCAGCAGCTCGCCGGGACAGAAAAACATTCAGTACTTC	CASSSPGQKNIQYF
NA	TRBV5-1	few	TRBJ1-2	TGCGCCAGCAGCTTGCACAACCTGTATGGCTACACCTTC	CASSLHNLYGYTF
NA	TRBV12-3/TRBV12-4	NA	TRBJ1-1	TGTGCCAGCAGTTTTGATCCCCCCTCCGAAGCTTTCTTT	CASSFDPPSEAFF
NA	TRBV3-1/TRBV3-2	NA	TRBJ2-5	TGTGCCAGCAGCCAAGAAGGGGCAACACAAGAGACCCAGTACTTC	CASSQEGATQETQYF
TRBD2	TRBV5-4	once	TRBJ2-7	TGTGCCAGCAGCCCCGGGACTAGCGGCTCGGCCGAGCAGTACTTC	CASSPGTSGSAEQYF
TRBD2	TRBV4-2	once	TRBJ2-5	TGTGCCAGCAGCCAGGACCATTTTAGCGGGGATCAAGAGACCCAGTACTTC	CASSQDHFSGDQETQYF
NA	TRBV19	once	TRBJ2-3	TGTGCCAGTAGTATAGATAGCAGGGCGGCAGATACGCAGTATTTT	CASSIDSRAADTQYF
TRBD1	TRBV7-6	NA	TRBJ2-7	TGTGCCAGCAGCTCAGAGGGGGCAGGGCAGTACTTC	CASSSEGAGQYF
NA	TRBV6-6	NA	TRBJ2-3	TGTGCCAGCAGTTACTCGGGAAACCCTCGCGATACGCAGTATTTT	CASSYSGNPRDTQYF
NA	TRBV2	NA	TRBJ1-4	TGTGCCAGCCGTCGGTTAATTACTAATGAAAAACTGTTTTTT	CASRRLITNEKLFF
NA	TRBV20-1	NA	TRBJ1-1	TGCAGTGCTAGTAAGTCCGGCAGTGAAGCTTTCTTT	CSASKSGSEAFF
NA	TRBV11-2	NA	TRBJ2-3	TGTGCCAGCAGCTCCCGGGACCCCGGTTTGCGGAGTACGCAGTATTTT	CASSSRDPGLRSTQYF
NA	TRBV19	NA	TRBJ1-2	TGTGCCAGTAGTATAGCGGTCGAAGGGGACCACTATGGCTACACCTTC	CASSIAVEGDHYGYTF
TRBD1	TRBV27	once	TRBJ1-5	TGTGCCAGCAGGGCCGGGACAGTCAGTCGAAGCAATCAGCCCCAGCATTTT	CASRAGTVSRSNQPQHF
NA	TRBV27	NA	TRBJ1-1	TGTGCCAGCAGTTTAGAGGTGGGGAACACTGAAGCTTTCTTT	CASSLEVGNTEAFF
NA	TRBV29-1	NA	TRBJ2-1	TGCAGCGTTGGGACAGCTCCTGGGGATGAGCAGTTCTTC	CSVGTAPGDEQFF
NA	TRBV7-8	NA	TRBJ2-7	TGTGCCAGCAGCCATCCAGTGACCTACGAGCAGTACTTC	CASSHPVTYEQYF
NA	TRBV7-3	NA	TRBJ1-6	TGTGCCAGCAGCTTTAACAGGCAATCACCCCTCCACTTT	CASSFNRQSPLHF
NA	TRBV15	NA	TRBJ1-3	TGTGCCACAGGGATCCCATTCTCTGGCTCTGGAAACACCATATATTTT	CATGIPFSGSGNTIYF
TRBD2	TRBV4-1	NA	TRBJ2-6	TGCGCCAGCAGCCAGGCGGGGGGGCTGGGGGCCAACGTCCTGACTTTC	CASSQAGGLGANVLTF
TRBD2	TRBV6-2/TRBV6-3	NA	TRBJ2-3	TGTGCCAGCAGTAGGGACGGGACTAGCGGGGACACAGATACGCAGTATTTT	CASSRDGTSGDTDTQYF
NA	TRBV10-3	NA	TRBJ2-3	TGTGCCATCAGTGAGTTCGGGGGCACAGATACGCAGTATTTT	CAISEFGGTDTQYF
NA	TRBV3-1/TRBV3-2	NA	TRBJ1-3	TGTGCCAGCAGCCGCCCTAACTCTGGAAACACCATATATTTT	CASSRPNSGNTIYF
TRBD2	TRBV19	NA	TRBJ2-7	TGTGCCAGTAGTTGGGGGGGCTCCTACGAGCAGTACTTC	CASSWGGSYEQYF
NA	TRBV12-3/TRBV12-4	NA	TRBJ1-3	TGTGCCAGCAGTTTGGGAAACACCATATATTTT	CASSLGNTIYF
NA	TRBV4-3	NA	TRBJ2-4	TGCGCCAGCAGCCAAGATAATGGGGGTTCGGCCAAAAACATTCAGTACTTC	CASSQDNGGSAKNIQYF
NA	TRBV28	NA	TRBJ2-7	TGTGCCAGCCGCAGCAGATACGAGCAGTACTTC	CASRSRYEQYF
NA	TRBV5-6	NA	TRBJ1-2	TGTGCCAGCAGCTTCCGCGTCAGGGTCGAAGGTTTCTATGGCTACACCTTC	CASSFRVRVEGFYGYTF
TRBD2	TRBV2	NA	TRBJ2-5	TGTGCCAGCAGTGCCGAGCTAGCGGGAGCCGGGGAGACCCAGTACTTC	CASSAELAGAGETQYF
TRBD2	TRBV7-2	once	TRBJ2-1	TGTGCCAGCAGCTTAAACGGGAGGGTAAATGAGCAGTTCTTC	CASSLNGRVNEQFF
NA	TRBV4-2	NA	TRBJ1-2	TGTGCCAGCAGCCCCGGACAGTGGGAAGCGGGCTACACCTTC	CASSPGQWEAGYTF
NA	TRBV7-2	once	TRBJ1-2	TGTGCCAGCAGCTTAAGCCAACTTAACTATGGCTACACCTTC	CASSLSQLNYGYTF
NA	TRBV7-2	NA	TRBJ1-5	TGTGCCAGCAGCTTAGGATCCAGTGGCAATCAGCCCCAGCATTTT	CASSLGSSGNQPQHF
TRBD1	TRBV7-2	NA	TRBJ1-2	TGTGCCAGCAGCCTCGGGACAGGGGGCTACTATGGCTACACCTTC	CASSLGTGGYYGYTF
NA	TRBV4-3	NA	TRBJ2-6	TGCGCCAGCAGCCCGGGGTCTGGGGCCAACGTCCTGACTTTC	CASSPGSGANVLTF
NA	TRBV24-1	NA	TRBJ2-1	TGTGCCACCAGTGATCGCTTACAGGGCCGGGACAATGAGCAGTTCTTC	CATSDRLQGRDNEQFF
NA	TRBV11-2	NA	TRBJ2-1	TGTGCCAGCAGCTTAAGACGGTACAATGAGCAGTTCTTC	CASSLRRYNEQFF
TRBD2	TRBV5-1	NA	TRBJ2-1	TGCGCCAGCAGCACTGCTAGCGGATCCTACAATGAGCAGTTCTTC	CASSTASGSYNEQFF
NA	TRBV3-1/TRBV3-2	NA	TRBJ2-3	TGTGCCAGCAGCCCCCGGGGTTTTGGAGATACGCAGTATTTT	CASSPRGFGDTQYF
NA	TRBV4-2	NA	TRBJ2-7	TGTGCCAGCAGCCAAGCCGGGACATCCTTACTCTCCTACGAGCAGTACTTC	CASSQAGTSLLSYEQYF
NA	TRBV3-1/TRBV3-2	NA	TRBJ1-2	TGTGCCAGCAGCTTTGAAGACCGAGCGGGCTATGGCTACACCTTC	CASSFEDRAGYGYTF
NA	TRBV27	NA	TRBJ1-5	TGTGCCAGCAGTTTGGACAGCAATCAGCCCCAGCATTTT	CASSLDSNQPQHF
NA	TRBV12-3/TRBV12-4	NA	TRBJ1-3	TGTGCCAGCCAGTCGGGGGTGCACACCATATATTTT	CASQSGVHTIYF
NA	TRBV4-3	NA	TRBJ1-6	TGCGCCAGCAGCCAAGATCCACGCAATAATTCACCCCTCCACTTT	CASSQDPRNNSPLHF
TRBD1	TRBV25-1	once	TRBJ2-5	TGTGCCAGCAGCCGGGACAGGGGGCGTGAGACCCAGTACTTC	CASSRDRGRETQYF
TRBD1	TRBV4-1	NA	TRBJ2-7	TGCGCCAGCAGCCATATTGACAGGGCGGACTCCTACGAGCAGTACTTC	CASSHIDRADSYEQYF
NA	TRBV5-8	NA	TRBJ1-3	TGTGCCAGCCTTAGACGGCACTCTGGAAACACCATATATTTT	CASLRRHSGNTIYF
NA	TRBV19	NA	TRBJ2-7	TGTGCCAGTACCCGTACCGCGGGTCCCTACGAGCAGTACTTC	CASTRTAGPYEQYF
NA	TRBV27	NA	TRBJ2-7	TGTGCCAGCAGTTTATACGGTAACGAGCAGTACTTC	CASSLYGNEQYF
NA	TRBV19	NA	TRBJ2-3	TGTGCCAGTAGTATACCAGGCACGACAGATACGCAGTATTTT	CASSIPGTTDTQYF
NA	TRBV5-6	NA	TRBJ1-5	TGTGCCAGCTCACACGGAGGGAAGGGCAATCAGCCCCAGCATTTT	CASSHGGKGNQPQHF
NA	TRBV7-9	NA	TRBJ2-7	TGTGCCAGCAGCCCTCAGAAATACGAGCAGTACTTC	CASSPQKYEQYF
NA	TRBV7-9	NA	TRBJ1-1	TGTGCCAGTAGGGGGGAGGCGAACACTGAAGCTTTCTTT	CASRGEANTEAFF
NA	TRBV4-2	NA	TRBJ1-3	TGTGCCAGCAGCCAAGCGCAGGGGGGAAACACCATATATTTT	CASSQAQGGNTIYF
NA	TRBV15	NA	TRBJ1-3	TGTGCCACCAGCGTCGCGGACACCATATATTTT	CATSVADTIYF